The present T cell receptor (beta chain) was sequenced within a study of shared clonotypes between healthy human individuals. Sequencing was performed with immunoSEQ multiplex PCR; in TCRdb, only in-frame clones are kept and a portion is missing. The data contain some 2.3 million clones, approximately 95% of them singletons. In regard to this clone: At the DNA level, this CDR3 is encoded by other sequences in the same sample as well.

Germline V gives CDR1 MNHEY, CDR2 SMNVEV (reference sequence). The CDR3 runs 14 residues. V lost 2 bases and J 0 bases, leaving 6 bases between the germline ends. V is TRBV27 and J is TRBJ2-3; D is unresolved. Sample: naive CD4+ T cells from PBMCs. The subset is: CD45RA+ positively selected. This clonotype was sampled from a man younger than 30 in good health. Some clones in this sample may be carry-over from other donors' samples. CDR3 bases: TGTGCCAGCAGTTTAAAACGGAGCACAGATACGCAGTATTTT. It codes for CASSLKRSTDTQYF.